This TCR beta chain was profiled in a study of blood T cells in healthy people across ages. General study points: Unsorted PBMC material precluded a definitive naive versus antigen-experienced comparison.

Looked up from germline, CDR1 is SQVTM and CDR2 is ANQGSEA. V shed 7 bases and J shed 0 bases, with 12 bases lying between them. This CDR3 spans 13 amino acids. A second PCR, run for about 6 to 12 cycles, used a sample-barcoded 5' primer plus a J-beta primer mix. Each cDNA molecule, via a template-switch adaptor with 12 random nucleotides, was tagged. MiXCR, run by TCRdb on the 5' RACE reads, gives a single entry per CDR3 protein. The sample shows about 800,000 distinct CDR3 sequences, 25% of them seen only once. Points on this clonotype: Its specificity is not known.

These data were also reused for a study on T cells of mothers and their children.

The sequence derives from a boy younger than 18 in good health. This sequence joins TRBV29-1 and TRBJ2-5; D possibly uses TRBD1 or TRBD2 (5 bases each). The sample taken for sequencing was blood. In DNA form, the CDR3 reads TGCAGCGCCTCGGGGCAGGACCAAGAGACCCAGTACTTC. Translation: CSASGQDQETQYF.